One sample yielded the 9 T cell receptor beta chains listed below, sequenced in a study of technical replicates of blood from several donors (dated by TCRdb to 2015 to 2018). The library was produced with the immunoSEQ multiplex PCR assay. In TCRdb, the immuneACCESS table is reduced to in-frame sequences with V and J assigned. These tables do not hold every clone; where another copy was compared, an unresolved V gene accounts for under half, and the others remain unexplained. The table for this sample lists about 66,000 clones; 70% to 90% of them were counted only once. The ten top clones hold roughly 4.2% of the sample. The sequenced sample was PBMCs. The receptors stem from a human donor in good health. Some clones in this sample may be carry-over from other donors' samples.

The rearrangement uses TRBV4-3 and TRBJ2-2, with 10 bases lining up with TRBD2. The CDR3 contains 15 residues. V lost 1 base to trimming and J lost 10 bases; unmatched junction nucleotides: 6. Germline CDR1 reads LGHNA; CDR2 reads YSLEER. The CDR3 coding sequence is TGCGCCAGCAGCCAAGGGACTAGCGGTGGAACGGAGCTGTTTTTT. Its protein is CASSQGTSGGTELFF.

This clone has a handful of counts. V and J are TRBV29-1 and TRBJ1-1; D gene ambiguous. Germline V CDR1 and CDR2: SQVTM, ANQGSEA. This CDR3 region has 11 residues. V was shortened by 7 bases and J by 10 bases, with 16 bases between the two germline ends. CDR3 nucleotide sequence: TGCAGCGACAAAACCGGGAGCCGAGCTTTCTTT. Translated, it gives CSDKTGSRAFF.

This clone was seen only once. The chain employs TRBV4-3 and TRBJ2-3, with 9 bases matching TRBD2. CDR3 size: 18 residues. The V and J ends lost 5 bases and 6 bases, in that order; junction bases with no gene match: 18. CDR1 and CDR2 from the germline V gene are LGHNA and YSLEER. CDR3 bases: TGCGCCAGCAGCGAATTTAGCGCGGGGGGGCCCGAAGGGGATACGCAGTATTTT. As protein: CASSEFSAGGPEGDTQYF.

The chain employs TRBV30 and TRBJ1-1; perhaps TRBD1 as D (5 bases). V gave up 8 bases and J gave up 7 bases, with 14 bases separating them. Germline CDR1 reads GTSNPN; CDR2 reads SVGIG (reference sequence). This CDR3 has 11 residues. The CDR3 reads CARGGVGEAFF. The CDR3 DNA is TGTGCCCGCGGGGGAGTTGGTGAAGCTTTCTTT.

This clone was picked up a small number of times. The chain combines TRBV4-3 with TRBJ2-2; TRBD2 agrees at 10 bases. There are 17 residues in the CDR3. CDR1 and CDR2 (germline): LGHNA, YSLEER. The V and J ends lost 8 bases and 0 bases, in that order; junction bases with no gene match: 9. CDR3 sequence (DNA): TGCGCCAGCCAACCGAGCGGGGGGGACCCGAACACCGGGGAGCTGTTTTTT. It codes for CASQPSGGDPNTGELFF.

The rearrangement joins TRBV7-9 to TRBJ2-1, with 9 bases that match TRBD2. The CDR3 totals 16 residues. The V gene's germline CDR1 is SEHNR and CDR2 FQNEAQ (reference sequence). With 5 bases clipped from V and 8 bases from J, the junction kept 13 bases outside the gene matches. The CDR3 sequence: CASSAHPGLALDEQFF. For the CDR3, the DNA is TGTGCCAGCAGCGCCCATCCGGGACTAGCCTTGGATGAGCAGTTCTTC.

The V and J genes are TRBV7-9 and TRBJ2-3; 13 bases line up with TRBD2. CDR1 SEHNR and CDR2 FQNEAQ come from the germline V gene (reference sequence). Trimming took 4 bases from V and 3 from J; bases not matched to a gene: 10. This CDR3 has 18 residues. CDR3 sequence: CASSSPGLAGPRTDTQYF. DNA for the CDR3: TGTGCCAGCAGCTCCCCGGGACTAGCGGGACCTAGGACAGATACGCAGTATTTT.

The sample holds one count of this clone. V is TRBV5-1 and J is TRBJ2-7; TRBD2 might be the D (6 bases). The ends were cut back, 4 bases at V and 4 bases at J, with 12 bases in the middle. CDR1 and CDR2 from the germline V gene are SGHRS and YFSETQ. The CDR3 is 13 residues long. The CDR3 nucleotides read TGCGCCAGCAGCCGTGGCGGGACTTACGAGCAGTACTTC. Its translation is CASSRGGTYEQYF.

The rearrangement links TRBV4-2 to TRBJ2-5; D is possibly TRBD1 (8 bases). Trimming shortened V by 4 bases and J by 5 bases, and 17 bases separated the two germline ends. The CDR3 contains 15 residues. Germline values: CDR1 LGHNA, CDR2 YNFKEQ. In nucleotides, the CDR3 is TGTGCCAGCAGCCCCTTGGACAGGGAGGGGGAGACCCAGTACTTC. Residues: CASSPLDREGETQYF.